The clone carrying this T cell receptor (beta chain) appeared many times. Its antigen is as yet unknown. All of the isolated RNA was reverse transcribed, so expressed TCRB transcripts were sequenced. Reads from naive, central memory and regulatory T cell samples averaged around 4 million. Clones were sequenced by immunoSEQ multiplex PCR, and TCRdb holds only the in-frame ones, with some missing. The sample gives 280,000 or so clones, 15% of which show up once; about 0.014% is in the top ten. The CDR3 covers 15 residues. CDR1 and CDR2 from the germline V gene are LGHNA and YSLEER. V was pared by 0 bases and J by 4 bases, with 12 bases between. The sample comes from a study of beta chain features in type 1 diabetes. The study's findings and limits: It was possible that PCR favored shorter templates, equally so in patients and controls. All four CD4+ subsets from Type 1 diabetes patients carried moderately but significantly shorter TCRB CDR3s. Fewer junction insertions and more nucleotide deletions appeared in type 1 diabetes patients.

The chain couples TRBV4-3 to TRBJ1-2; D gene unclear. Sequencing was done on a sample of naive CD4+ T cells from blood. This TCR was sampled from a man aged 18-30 years with type 1 diabetes. In DNA form, the CDR3 reads TGCGCCAGCAGCCAAGAACCGGGGTCGGGCTATGGCTACACCTTC. Protein product: CASSQEPGSGYGYTF.